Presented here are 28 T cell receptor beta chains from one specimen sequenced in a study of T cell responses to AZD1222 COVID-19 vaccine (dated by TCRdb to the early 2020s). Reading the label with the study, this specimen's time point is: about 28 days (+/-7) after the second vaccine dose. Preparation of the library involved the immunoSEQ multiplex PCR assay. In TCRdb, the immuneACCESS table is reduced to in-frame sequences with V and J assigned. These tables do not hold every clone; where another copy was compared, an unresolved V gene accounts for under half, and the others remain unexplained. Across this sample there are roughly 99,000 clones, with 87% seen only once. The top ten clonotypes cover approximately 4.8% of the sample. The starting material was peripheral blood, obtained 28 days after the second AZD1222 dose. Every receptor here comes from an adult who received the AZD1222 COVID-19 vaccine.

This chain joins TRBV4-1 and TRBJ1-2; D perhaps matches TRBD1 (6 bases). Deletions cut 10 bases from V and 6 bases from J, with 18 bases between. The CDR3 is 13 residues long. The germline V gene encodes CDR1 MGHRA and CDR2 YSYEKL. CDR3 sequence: CATGGVLGDGYTF. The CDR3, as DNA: TGCGCCACCGGGGGCGTGTTGGGGGATGGCTACACCTTC.

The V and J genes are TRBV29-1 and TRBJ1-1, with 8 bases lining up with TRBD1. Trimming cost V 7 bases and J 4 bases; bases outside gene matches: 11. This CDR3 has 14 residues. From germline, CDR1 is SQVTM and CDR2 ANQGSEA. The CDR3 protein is CSASAGTGGTEAFF. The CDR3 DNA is TGCAGCGCTTCTGCGGGGACAGGTGGCACTGAAGCTTTCTTT.

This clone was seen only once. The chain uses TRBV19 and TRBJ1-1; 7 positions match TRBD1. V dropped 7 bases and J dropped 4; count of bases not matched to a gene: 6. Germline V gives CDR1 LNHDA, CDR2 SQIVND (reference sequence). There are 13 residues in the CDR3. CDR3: CASKTGEATEAFF. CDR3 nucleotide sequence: TGTGCCAGTAAAACAGGGGAAGCCACTGAAGCTTTCTTT.

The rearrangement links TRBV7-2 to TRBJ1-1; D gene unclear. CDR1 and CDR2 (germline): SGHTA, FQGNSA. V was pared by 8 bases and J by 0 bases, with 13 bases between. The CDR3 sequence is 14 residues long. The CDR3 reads CASASRQVNTEAFF. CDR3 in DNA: TGTGCCAGCGCCTCAAGGCAGGTGAACACTGAAGCTTTCTTT.

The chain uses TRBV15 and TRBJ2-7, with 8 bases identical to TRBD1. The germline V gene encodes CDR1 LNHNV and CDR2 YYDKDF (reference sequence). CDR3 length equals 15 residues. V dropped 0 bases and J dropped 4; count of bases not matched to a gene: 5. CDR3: CATSRDLGQGYEQYF. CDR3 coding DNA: TGTGCCACCAGCAGAGATCTCGGACAGGGATACGAGCAGTACTTC.

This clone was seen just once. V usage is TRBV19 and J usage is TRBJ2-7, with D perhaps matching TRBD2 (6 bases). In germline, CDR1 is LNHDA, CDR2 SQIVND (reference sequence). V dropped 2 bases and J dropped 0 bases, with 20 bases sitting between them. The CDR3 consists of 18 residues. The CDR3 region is CASSIKPAGLVASYEQYF. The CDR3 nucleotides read TGTGCCAGTAGTATAAAACCCGCGGGGCTAGTGGCCTCCTACGAGCAGTACTTC.

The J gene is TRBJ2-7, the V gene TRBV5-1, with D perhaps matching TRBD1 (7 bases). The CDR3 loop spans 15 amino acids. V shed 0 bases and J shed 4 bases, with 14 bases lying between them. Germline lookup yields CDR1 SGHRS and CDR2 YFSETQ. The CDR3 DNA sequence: TGCGCCAGCAGCTTGGAGGGGGGCAGGGGGTACGAGCAGTACTTC. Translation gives CASSLEGGRGYEQYF.

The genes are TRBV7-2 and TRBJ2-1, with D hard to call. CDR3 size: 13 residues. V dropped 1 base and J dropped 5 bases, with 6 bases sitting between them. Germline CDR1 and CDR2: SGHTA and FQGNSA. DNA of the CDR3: TGTGCCAGCAGCTTAGATTCCCACAATGAGCAGTTCTTC. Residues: CASSLDSHNEQFF.

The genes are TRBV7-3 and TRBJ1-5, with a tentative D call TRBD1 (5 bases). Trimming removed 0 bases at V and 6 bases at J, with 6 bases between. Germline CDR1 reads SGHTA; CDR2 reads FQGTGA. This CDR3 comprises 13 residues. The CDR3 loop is CASSLTQGQPQHF. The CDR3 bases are TGTGCCAGCAGCTTAACGCAGGGTCAGCCCCAGCATTTT.

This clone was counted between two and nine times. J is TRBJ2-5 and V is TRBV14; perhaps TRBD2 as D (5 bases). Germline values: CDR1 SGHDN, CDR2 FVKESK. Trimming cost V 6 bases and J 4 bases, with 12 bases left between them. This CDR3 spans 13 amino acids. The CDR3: CASSRGLGETQYF. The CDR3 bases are TGTGCCAGCAGTCGAGGGCTTGGAGAGACCCAGTACTTC.

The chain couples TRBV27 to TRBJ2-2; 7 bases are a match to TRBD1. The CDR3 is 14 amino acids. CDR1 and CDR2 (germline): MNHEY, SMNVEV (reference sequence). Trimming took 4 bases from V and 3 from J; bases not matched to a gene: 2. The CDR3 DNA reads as TGTGCCAGCAGTTCCAGGGGGTACACCGGGGAGCTGTTTTTT. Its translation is CASSSRGYTGELFF.

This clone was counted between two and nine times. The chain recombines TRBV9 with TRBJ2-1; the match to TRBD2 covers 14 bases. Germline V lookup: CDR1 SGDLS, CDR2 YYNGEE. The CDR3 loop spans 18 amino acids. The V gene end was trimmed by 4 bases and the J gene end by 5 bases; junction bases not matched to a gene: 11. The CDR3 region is CASSPRRTSGGIHNEQFF. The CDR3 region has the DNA TGTGCCAGCAGCCCACGTCGGACTAGCGGGGGGATTCACAATGAGCAGTTCTTC.

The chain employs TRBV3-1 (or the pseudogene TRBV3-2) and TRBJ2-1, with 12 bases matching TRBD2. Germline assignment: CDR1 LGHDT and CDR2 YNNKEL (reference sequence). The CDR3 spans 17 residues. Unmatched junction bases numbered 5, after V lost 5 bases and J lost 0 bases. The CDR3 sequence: CASSLASGGASYNEQFF. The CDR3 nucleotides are TGTGCCAGCAGCTTGGCTAGCGGGGGGGCCTCCTACAATGAGCAGTTCTTC.

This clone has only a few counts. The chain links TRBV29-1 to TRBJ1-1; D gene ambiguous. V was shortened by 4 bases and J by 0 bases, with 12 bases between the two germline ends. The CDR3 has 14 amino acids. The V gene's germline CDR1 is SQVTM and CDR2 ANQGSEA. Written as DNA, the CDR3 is TGCAGCGTTGTCCGTTCGGGTTTGAACACTGAAGCTTTCTTT. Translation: CSVVRSGLNTEAFF.

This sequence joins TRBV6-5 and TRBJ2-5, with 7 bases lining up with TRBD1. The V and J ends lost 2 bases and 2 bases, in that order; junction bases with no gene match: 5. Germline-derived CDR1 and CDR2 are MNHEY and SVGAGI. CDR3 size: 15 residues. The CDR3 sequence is CASSYQTGIQETQYF. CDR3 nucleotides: TGTGCCAGCAGTTACCAGACAGGGATTCAAGAGACCCAGTACTTC.

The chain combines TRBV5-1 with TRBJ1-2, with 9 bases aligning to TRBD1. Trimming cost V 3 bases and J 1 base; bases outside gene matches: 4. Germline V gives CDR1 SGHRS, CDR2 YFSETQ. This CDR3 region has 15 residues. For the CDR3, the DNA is TGCGCCAGCAGCTCCTCGGACAGGGGTAACTATGGCTACACCTTC. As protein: CASSSSDRGNYGYTF.

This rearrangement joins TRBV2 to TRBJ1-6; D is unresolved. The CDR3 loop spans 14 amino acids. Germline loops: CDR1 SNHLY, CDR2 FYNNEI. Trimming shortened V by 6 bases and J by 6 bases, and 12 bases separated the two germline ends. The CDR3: CASSLSLPNSPLHF. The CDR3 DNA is TGTGCCAGCAGCCTCAGCCTCCCTAATTCACCCCTCCACTTT. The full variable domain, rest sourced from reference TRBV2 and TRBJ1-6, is EPEVTQTPSHQVTQMGQEVILRCVPISNHLYFYWYRQILGQKVEFLVSFYNNEISEKSEIFDDQFSVERPDGSNFTLKIRSTKLEDSAMYFCASSLSLPNSPLHFGNGTRLTVT.

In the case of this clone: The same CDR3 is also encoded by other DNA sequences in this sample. Here the CDR3 DNA reads TGCGCCAGCAGCGGTCTGGGACAGGGTGGCGAGCAGTACTTC. Its protein product is CASSGLGQGGEQYF. This rearrangement joins TRBV5-1 to TRBJ2-7, with TRBD1 matching over 9 bases. The CDR3 has 14 amino acids. Germline values: CDR1 SGHRS, CDR2 YFSETQ. V shed 4 bases, J shed 6 bases, and the junction held 8 bases outside the gene matches.

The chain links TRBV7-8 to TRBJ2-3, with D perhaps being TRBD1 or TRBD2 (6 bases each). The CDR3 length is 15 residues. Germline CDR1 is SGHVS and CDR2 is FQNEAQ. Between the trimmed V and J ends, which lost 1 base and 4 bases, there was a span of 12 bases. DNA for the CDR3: TGTGCCAGCAGCTTAGTCGGTGGGGGGCCAGATACGCAGTATTTT. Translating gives CASSLVGGGPDTQYF.

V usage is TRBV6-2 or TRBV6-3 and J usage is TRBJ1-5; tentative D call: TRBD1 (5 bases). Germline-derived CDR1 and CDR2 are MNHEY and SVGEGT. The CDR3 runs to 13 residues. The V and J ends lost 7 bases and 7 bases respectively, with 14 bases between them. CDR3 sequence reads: CASTPGGWQPQHF. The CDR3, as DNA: TGTGCCAGCACCCCTGGGGGTTGGCAGCCCCAGCATTTT.

The CDR3 reads CASSFTGRIEAFF. DNA of the CDR3: TGTGCCAGCAGCTTTACGGGACGGATTGAAGCTTTCTTT. This chain uses TRBV11-2 with TRBJ1-1; D might be TRBD1 (5 bases). The ends were cut back, 3 bases at V and 7 bases at J, with 12 bases in the middle. The germline gives CDR1 SGHAT, CDR2 FQNNGV. The CDR3 has 13 amino acids.

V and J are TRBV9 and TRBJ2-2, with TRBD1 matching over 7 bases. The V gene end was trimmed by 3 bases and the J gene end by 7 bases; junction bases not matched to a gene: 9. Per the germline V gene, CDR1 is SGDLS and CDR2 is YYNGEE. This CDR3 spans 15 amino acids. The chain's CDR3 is CASSGQGRLGGELFF. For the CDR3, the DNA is TGTGCCAGCAGCGGACAGGGAAGACTCGGCGGGGAGCTGTTTTTT.

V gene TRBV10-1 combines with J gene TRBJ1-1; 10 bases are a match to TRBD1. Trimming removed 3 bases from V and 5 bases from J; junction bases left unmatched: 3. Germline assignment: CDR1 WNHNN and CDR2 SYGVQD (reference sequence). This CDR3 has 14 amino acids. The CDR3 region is CASSDGTGATEAFF. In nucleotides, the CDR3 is TGCGCCAGCAGTGATGGGACAGGGGCGACTGAAGCTTTCTTT.

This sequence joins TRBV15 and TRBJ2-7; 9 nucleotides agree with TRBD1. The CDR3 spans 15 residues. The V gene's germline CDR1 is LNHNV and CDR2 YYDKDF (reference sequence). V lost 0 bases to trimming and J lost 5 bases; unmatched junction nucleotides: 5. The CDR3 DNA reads TGTGCCACCAGCAGAGATTCCGGGACAGGGAACGAGCAGTACTTC. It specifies CATSRDSGTGNEQYF.

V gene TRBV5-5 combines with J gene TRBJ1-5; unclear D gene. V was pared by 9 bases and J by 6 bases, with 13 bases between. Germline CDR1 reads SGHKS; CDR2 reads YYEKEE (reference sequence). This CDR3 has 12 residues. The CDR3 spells CATTASGQPQHF. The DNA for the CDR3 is TGTGCCACCACAGCTTCAGGTCAGCCCCAGCATTTT.

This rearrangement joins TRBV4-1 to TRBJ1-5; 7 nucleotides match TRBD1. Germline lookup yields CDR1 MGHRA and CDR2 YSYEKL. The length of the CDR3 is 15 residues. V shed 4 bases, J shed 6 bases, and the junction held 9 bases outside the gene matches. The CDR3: CASSPTQGGGQPQHF. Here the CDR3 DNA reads TGCGCCAGCAGCCCCACACAAGGGGGCGGTCAGCCCCAGCATTTT.

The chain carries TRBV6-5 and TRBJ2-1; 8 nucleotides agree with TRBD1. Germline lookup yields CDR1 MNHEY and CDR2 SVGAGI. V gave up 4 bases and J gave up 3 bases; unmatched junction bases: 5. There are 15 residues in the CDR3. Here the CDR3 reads CASSWLGTGYNEQFF. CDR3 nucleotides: TGTGCCAGCAGTTGGCTAGGGACAGGCTACAATGAGCAGTTCTTC.

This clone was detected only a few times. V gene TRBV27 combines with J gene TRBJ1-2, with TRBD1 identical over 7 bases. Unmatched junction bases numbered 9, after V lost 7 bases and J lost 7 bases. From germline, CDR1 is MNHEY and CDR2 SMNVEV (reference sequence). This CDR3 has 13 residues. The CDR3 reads CASKSGAGGGYTF. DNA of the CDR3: TGTGCCAGCAAGTCCGGGGCAGGGGGTGGCTACACCTTC.